The TCR beta chain under discussion was sequenced for a study of tumor-infiltrating lymphocytes in primary liver carcinoma (dated by TCRdb to 2016 to 2017). For the study in its entirety: Surgical resection was performed in China between late 2015 and March 2016 on about five patients with histopathologically diagnosed primary liver carcinoma. The five patients, three men and two women aged 30 to 69 years, had hepatocellular carcinoma (four) or combined HCC and intrahepatic cholangiocarcinoma (one). The five patients had tumors staged T1-T3 N0M0, with maximum diameters ranging from about 4 to 11 cm. Each sample produced roughly 3.65 to 8 million productive TCRbeta reads, and read depth showed no significant difference between tissue types. The study combined TCRbeta repertoire sequencing, expression microarrays and whole-exome sequencing across five regions of each liver tumor, with adjacent normal tissue and blood. A total of roughly 35 specimens from 5 patients, comprising 25 or so tumor regions, 5 adjacent noncancerous liver tissues and 5 peripheral blood samples, were covered by TCRbeta repertoire sequencing. High reproducibility was observed for the technical replicate repertoires, with mean shared-clone rates around 0.9 and correlation coefficients above 0.95. Broad study findings and their caveats: Since the samples were bulk and unsorted, there was no way to compare CD4+ and CD8+ T cell repertoires. Pairs of tumor regions showed greater repertoire overlap (mean approximately 35%) than tumor-adjacent pairs (roughly 17%) or tumor-blood pairs (around 15%), which is consistent with antigen-driven expansion. Because sequencing covered only the TCR beta chain and unpaired alpha chains were not captured, true repertoire diversity is likely underestimated. With just a few patients in the study, the authors point out that the findings should be validated in a larger study. The top 250 clones accounted for a significantly greater share of the repertoire in tumors than in blood (p = 0.039).

Concerning this clonotype itself: The antigen it binds to is not known. Base qualities are not recorded, but no much larger clone differs from it by a single base.

TCRbeta-specific cDNA was reverse-transcribed from approximately 0.5 ug total RNA using a constant-region primer and ProtoScript II reverse transcriptase. Three nested multiplex PCR rounds, following a slightly modified ARM-PCR procedure, were used to build the TCRbeta libraries. Multiplex TRBV1-TRBV30 forward primers and a Cbeta reverse primer were used in the first two PCR rounds, each of which was run for around 9 cycles. Sample barcodes and Illumina adapters were attached in a final 25-cycle PCR using Deep VentR polymerase. Amplicons of 200-500 bp were gel-purified with a QIAquick gel extraction kit before sequencing. An Illumina HiSeq 2500 was used to sequence the TCRbeta amplicons, generating 250-bp paired-end reads. As for how the authors treated the data: Reads were quality-trimmed with Trimmomatic v0.33, and paired reads were merged with FLASH v1.2.11 to recover full CDR3 sequences. V, D and J germline segments were assigned to the rearranged TCRbeta sequences using MiGEC v1.2.1b. Clonotype statistics and Shannon-Wiener diversity indices were computed with VDJtools v1.0.0. Except for diversity analysis, only each sample's 250 most abundant clonotypes were used in subsequent analyses to reduce sampling bias. TCRdb took the public reads, trimmed them with fastp at Q25, ran MiXCR for clone calling and kept in-frame beta chains. Each entry merges the rows of one CDR3 protein and shows their most common DNA and genes. The V and J calls come from TCRdb's annotation, not from the publication. For this sample the table gives about 330,000 distinct CDR3 sequences, of which approximately 64% were detected only once. The top ten constitute roughly 6% of the sample.

Its CDR3 holds 20 amino acids, cysteine through phenylalanine. Solely the CDR3 DNA is kept, with 60 bases framed from the first base. Germline trimming amounts to 5 bases on V and 2 bases on J, with 14 as the count of junction bases outside the gene matches. CDR1 SGHNT and CDR2 YYREEE were looked up in the germline V gene (reference sequence). TRIzol reagent was used to extract blood RNA from unsorted whole blood, while the DNeasy Blood & Tissue kit provided the germline DNA. Chronic HBV infection was present in the patients, and the patients were treatment-naive at sampling. Before surgery, approximately 3.8 milliliters of peripheral blood were drawn into K2EDTA tubes.

The rearrangement joined TRBV5-4 to TRBJ2-1, with TRBD2 matching 15 junction bases. The source is a man in his forties with primary liver carcinoma and hepatitis B virus infection. The material sequenced was peripheral blood. The nucleotide sequence reads as follows: TGTGCCAGCAGTCATCCACCAGGACTAGCGGGAGGGTCAGCCTACAATGAGCAGTTCTTC. It specifies CASSHPPGLAGGSAYNEQFF. Where the CDR3 stops, the reference TRBV5-4 and TRBJ2-1 genes take over; the full variable domain is ETGVTQSPTHLIKTRGQQVTLRCSSQSGHNTVSWYQQALGQGPQFIFQYYREEENGRGNFPPRFSGLQFPNYSSELNVNALELDDSALYLCASSHPPGLAGGSAYNEQFFGPGTRLTVL.